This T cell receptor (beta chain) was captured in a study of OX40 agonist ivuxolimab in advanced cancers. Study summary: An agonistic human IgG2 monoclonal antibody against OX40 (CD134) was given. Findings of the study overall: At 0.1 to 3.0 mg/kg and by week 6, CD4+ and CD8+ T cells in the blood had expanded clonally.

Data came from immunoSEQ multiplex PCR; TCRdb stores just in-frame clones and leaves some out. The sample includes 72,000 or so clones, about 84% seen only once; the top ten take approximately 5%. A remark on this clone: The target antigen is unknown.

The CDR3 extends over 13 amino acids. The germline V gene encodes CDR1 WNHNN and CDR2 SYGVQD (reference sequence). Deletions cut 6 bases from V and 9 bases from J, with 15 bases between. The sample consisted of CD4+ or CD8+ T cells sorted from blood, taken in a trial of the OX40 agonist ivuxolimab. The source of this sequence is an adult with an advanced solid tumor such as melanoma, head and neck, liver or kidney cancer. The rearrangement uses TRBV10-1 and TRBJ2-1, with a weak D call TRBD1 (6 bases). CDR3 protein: CASRVGEGGEQFF. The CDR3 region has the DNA TGCGCCAGCAGGGTGGGGGAAGGGGGTGAGCAGTTCTTC.